The clone carrying this T cell receptor (beta chain) showed up many times. This entry belongs to a study of regulatory T cells in long-lasting Graves disease. Both iRepertoire HTBI primers and Arm-PCR of CDR3 regions were used to build the TCR beta libraries. MiXCR, run by TCRdb on the multiplex PCR reads, gives a single entry per CDR3 protein. The sample lists roughly 470,000 distinct CDR3 sequences; about a fifth were seen once. Time point specified: persistent/refractory GD, antithyroid drugs over 5 years with positive TRAb. After RNA was extracted from PBMCs, the TCR library was made from it. American Thyroid Association guidelines defined Graves' disease diagnosis. The CDR3 covers 16 residues. Trimming at V came to 5 bases and at J to 3 bases, leaving 8 bases not matched to a gene. Looked up from germline, CDR1 is SGHTA and CDR2 is FQGNSA.

The specimen comprised peripheral blood mononuclear cells (PBMCs), sampled when the disease was refractory, from a patient treated with antithyroid drugs. The TCR originated in a female donor with Graves disease. V gene TRBV7-2 combines with J gene TRBJ2-7; 12 bases are shared with TRBD1. The CDR3: CASSLRDRGRIYEQYF. In DNA, the CDR3 is TGTGCCAGCAGCCTTAGGGACAGGGGGCGCATCTACGAGCAGTACTTC. Filled out from reference TRBV7-2 and TRBJ2-7, the complete variable domain reads GAGVSQSPSNKVTEKGKDVELRCDPISGHTALYWYRQSLGQGLEFLIYFQGNSAPDKSGLPSDRFSAERTGGSVSTLTIQRTQQEDSAVYLCASSLRDRGRIYEQYFGPGTRLTVT.